This T cell receptor (beta chain) was captured in a study of identical twins. General study results and limits: Excess twin sharing in beta out-of-frame sequences was weaker. The analysis was cross-sectional rather than longitudinal within donors. With abundant cord blood beta clonotypes, insertions were fewer; memory repertoires showed no such pattern.

There are a few counts of this clonotype. As yet, its antigen is unknown. In TCRdb, the 5' RACE reads were re-called with MiXCR into one record per CDR3 protein. The sample yields 460,000 or so distinct CDR3 sequences, more than 13% seen once. V lost 1 base to trimming and J lost 9 bases, with 10 bases between them. Germline lookup yields CDR1 SEHNR and CDR2 FQNEAQ (reference sequence). This CDR3 spans 13 amino acids. The sample was also linked to a second study, of yellow fever vaccine responses in identical twins.

Source material: CD4+ T cells sorted from blood. The chain combines TRBV7-9 with TRBJ2-4; D is uncertain. The TCR originated in a young woman in good health. The CDR3, as DNA: TGTGCCAGCAGCTTAGGCACCGTCGGCATTCAGTACTTC. This translates into CASSLGTVGIQYF. The complete variable domain, with remaining parts taken from reference TRBV7-9 and TRBJ2-4, reads DTGVSQNPRHKITKRGQNVTFRCDPISEHNRLYWYRQTLGQGPEFLTYFQNEAQLEKSRLLSDRFSAERPKGSFSTLEIQRTEQGDSAMYLCASSLGTVGIQYFGAGTRLSVL.